Listed here are 8 T cell receptor beta chains from one sample, sequenced in a study of identical twins. TCRdb itself ran the 5' RACE reads through MiXCR, one entry per CDR3 protein. The repertoire has about 520,000 distinct CDR3 sequences, less than 25% of them found once; the top ten carry approximately 0.95%. The sample also formed part of further work on T cells expressing NK-cell markers.

Sequencing was carried out using CD4+ T cells sorted from blood. Every receptor here comes from a woman aged 18 to 35 in good health.

This clonotype turned up a few times. This sequence joins TRBV7-2 and TRBJ2-7; TRBD1 matches 8 bases. CDR3 length: 15 amino acids. The junction had 6 bases not matched to a gene; V was cut back by 2 bases and J by 3 bases. Germline V gives CDR1 SGHTA, CDR2 FQGNSA. The CDR3 sequence: CASSLRPDRDYEQYF. DNA of the CDR3: TGTGCCAGCAGCTTAAGGCCGGACAGGGACTACGAGCAGTACTTC.

This clonotype has only a few counts. The chain recombines TRBV20-1 with TRBJ1-1, with D unresolved. Germline-derived CDR1 and CDR2 are DFQATT and SNEGSKA (reference sequence). The CDR3 is 11 amino acids. The V end lost 4 bases, the J end lost 5 bases, and 8 bases lay between the germline ends. CDR3 in DNA: TGCAGTGCTATATGGGATACTGAAGCTTTCTTT. Translated, it gives CSAIWDTEAFF.

This clonotype appeared a few times. This chain joins TRBV20-1 and TRBJ1-2; D is ambiguous. This CDR3 has 13 amino acids. Germline CDR1 is DFQATT and CDR2 is SNEGSKA (reference sequence). V dropped 5 bases and J dropped 2 bases, with 12 bases sitting between them. The CDR3 is CSAGGRLNYGYTF. CDR3 DNA: TGCAGTGCTGGAGGACGGTTAAACTATGGCTACACCTTC.

With regard to this clonotype: It may be a read error: a sequence one base away is much more abundant. V is TRBV29-1 and J is TRBJ1-1; D is perhaps TRBD1 (6 bases). Germline-derived CDR1 and CDR2 are SQVTM and ANQGSEA. The CDR3 is made up of 14 amino acids. CDR3 DNA: TGCAGCGTTCGACCCGGACAGACAAACACTCAAGCTTTCTTT. Encoded protein: CSVRPGQTNTQAFF. Using reference TRBV29-1 and TRBJ1-1 for the parts outside the CDR3, the full variable domain is SAVISQKPSRDICQRGTSLTIQCQVDSQVTMMFWYRQQPGQSLTLIATANQGSEATYESGFVIDKFPISRPNLTFSTLTVSNMSPEDSSIYLCSVRPGQTNTQAFFGQGTRLTVV.

The genes are TRBV5-5 and TRBJ2-5; 9 positions match TRBD2. CDR3 size: 16 residues. Germline V gene lookup returns CDR1 SGHKS and CDR2 YYEKEE (reference sequence). V gave up 4 bases and J gave up 1 base; unmatched junction bases: 8. This CDR3 is CASSVGGRGSQETQYF. The CDR3 DNA is TGTGCCAGCAGCGTGGGCGGGAGGGGATCCCAAGAGACCCAGTACTTC.

This clonotype came up many times. V and J are TRBV12-3 or TRBV12-4 and TRBJ1-1; D unresolved. V was pared by 7 bases and J by 1 base, with 10 bases between. CDR3 size: 13 residues. Here the CDR3 DNA reads TGTGCCAGCACCAAATCACGGAACACTGAAGCTTTCTTT. This sequence encodes CASTKSRNTEAFF.

The sample holds a few counts of this clonotype. The J gene is TRBJ2-2, the V gene TRBV7-2; D possibly matches TRBD1 or TRBD2 (5 bases each). This CDR3 is 16 amino acids long. The V end was cut by 2 bases, the J end by 5 bases, with 15 bases between. Germline V gene data show CDR1 as SGHTA and CDR2 as FQGNSA. In DNA form, the CDR3 reads TGTGCCAGCAGCTTATTCCGGGGCAGAGGGACCGGGGAGCTGTTTTTT. Its translation is CASSLFRGRGTGELFF. The variable domain in full, with the rest retrieved from reference TRBV7-2 and TRBJ2-2, is GAGVSQSPSNKVTEKGKDVELRCDPISGHTALYWYRQSLGQGLEFLIYFQGNSAPDKSGLPSDRFSAERTGGSVSTLTIQRTQQEDSAVYLCASSLFRGRGTGELFFGEGSRLTVL.

The chain is built from TRBV5-6 and TRBJ2-7; D is possibly TRBD1 (6 bases). This CDR3 contains 15 residues. The ends were cut back, 4 bases at V and 0 bases at J, with 14 bases in the middle. Per germline, CDR1 SGHDT and CDR2 YYEEEE. The CDR3 is CASSARDTSSYEQYF. For the CDR3, the DNA is TGTGCCAGCAGCGCTCGGGACACCAGCTCCTACGAGCAGTACTTC.